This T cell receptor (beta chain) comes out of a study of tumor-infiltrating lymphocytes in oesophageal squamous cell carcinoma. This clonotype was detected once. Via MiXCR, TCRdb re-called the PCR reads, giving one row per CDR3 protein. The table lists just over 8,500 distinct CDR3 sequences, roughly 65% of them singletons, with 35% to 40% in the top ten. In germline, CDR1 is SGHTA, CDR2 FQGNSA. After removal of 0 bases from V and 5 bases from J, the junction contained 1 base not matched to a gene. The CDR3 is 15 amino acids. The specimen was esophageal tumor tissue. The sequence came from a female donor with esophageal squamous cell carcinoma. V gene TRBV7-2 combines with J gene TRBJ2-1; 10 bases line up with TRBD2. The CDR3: CASSLAGLADNEQFF. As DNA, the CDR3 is TGTGCCAGCAGCTTAGCAGGACTAGCGGACAATGAGCAGTTCTTC.